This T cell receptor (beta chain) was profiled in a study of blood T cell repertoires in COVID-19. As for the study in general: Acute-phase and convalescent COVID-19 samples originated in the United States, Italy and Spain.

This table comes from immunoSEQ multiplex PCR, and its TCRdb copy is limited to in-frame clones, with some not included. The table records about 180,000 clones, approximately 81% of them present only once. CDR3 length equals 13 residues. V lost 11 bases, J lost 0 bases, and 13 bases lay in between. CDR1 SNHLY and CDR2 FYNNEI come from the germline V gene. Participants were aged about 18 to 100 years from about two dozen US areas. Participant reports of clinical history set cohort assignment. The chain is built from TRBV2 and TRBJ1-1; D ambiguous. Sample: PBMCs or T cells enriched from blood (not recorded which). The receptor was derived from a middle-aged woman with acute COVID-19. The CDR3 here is CAWKGAVNTEAFF. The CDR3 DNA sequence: TGTGCCTGGAAGGGAGCGGTGAACACTGAAGCTTTCTTT. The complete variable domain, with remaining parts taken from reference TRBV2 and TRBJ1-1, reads EPEVTQTPSHQVTQMGQEVILRCVPISNHLYFYWYRQILGQKVEFLVSFYNNEISEKSEIFDDQFSVERPDGSNFTLKIRSTKLEDSAMYFCAWKGAVNTEAFFGQGTRLTVV.